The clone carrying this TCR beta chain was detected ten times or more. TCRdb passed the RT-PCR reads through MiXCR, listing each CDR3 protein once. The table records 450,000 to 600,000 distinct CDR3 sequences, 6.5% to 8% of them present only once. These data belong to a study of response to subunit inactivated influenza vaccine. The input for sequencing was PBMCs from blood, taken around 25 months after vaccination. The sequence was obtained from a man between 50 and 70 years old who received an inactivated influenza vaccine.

The CDR3 protein is CASSFQGAHNIQYF. DNA of the CDR3: TGTGCCAGCAGTTTCCAGGGGGCACACAACATTCAGTACTTC. The chain couples TRBV12-3 or TRBV12-4 to TRBJ2-4, with TRBD1 matching 8 bases. The CDR3 sequence is 14 residues long. The V and J ends lost 3 bases and 7 bases, in that order; junction bases with no gene match: 5.